The 24 T cell receptor beta chains presented below share a single source sample, sequenced in a study of neurological immune-mediated disorders. TCRdb processed the 5' RACE reads anew with MiXCR; each CDR3 protein has one entry. Here the sample spans tens of thousands of distinct CDR3 sequences, roughly 3.2% being singletons. This sample's time point: longitudinal time-point 1 (baseline). Sequencing input: PBMCs. The receptor set was obtained from a woman aged 55-69 years with multiple sclerosis.

This clonotype is categorized as medium-sized (0.01 to 0.1%). The germline gene is not matched at one end of the junction; a read error may be the cause. The gene calls are TRBV5-8 and TRBJ1-1, with D uncertain. Looked up from germline, CDR1 is SGHTS and CDR2 is YDEGEE. The CDR3 consists of 13 residues. CDR3 region: CASSLASNAEAFF. The DNA for the CDR3 is TGTGCCAGCAGCTTGGCGTCGAACGCTGAAGCTTTCTTT.

This clonotype was observed at least ten times. The chain is built from TRBV5-6 and TRBJ1-6; 8 positions agree with TRBD1. Germline trimming cut 4 bases from V and 8 bases from J; bases unmatched to any gene: 8. This CDR3 contains 15 residues. The germline CDR1 and CDR2 sequences are SGHDT and YYEEEE. CDR3 loop: CASSQRQGRDSPLHF. CDR3 nucleotides: TGTGCCAGCAGCCAGAGACAGGGGAGGGATTCACCCCTCCACTTT.

This clonotype was found many times. The V call is TRBV11-2, the J call TRBJ1-2, with 7 nucleotides matching TRBD1. The germline CDR1 and CDR2 sequences are SGHAT and FQNNGV. CDR3 length: 13 amino acids. Germline trimming cut 5 bases from V and 7 bases from J; bases unmatched to any gene: 7. As DNA, the CDR3 is TGTGCCAGCAGCCAACAGGGGACAAGTGGCTACACCTTC. This translates into CASSQQGTSGYTF.

The DNA for the CDR3 is TGCAGCGTCTACCGTAGTAACAGGAAACCCGGGGAGCTGTTTTTT. This encodes CSVYRSNRKPGELFF. V usage is TRBV29-1 and J usage is TRBJ2-2; maybe TRBD1 (5 bases). With 6 bases removed from V and 6 bases from J, the gap between germline ends came to 20 bases. CDR1 and CDR2 from the germline V gene are SQVTM and ANQGSEA. The CDR3 has 15 amino acids.

Remarks on this clonotype: Just one base apart from a much larger clone, this may be a read error. Here the CDR3 omits its conserved ending phenylalanine or tryptophan, so a read error is the likely source. V is TRBV5-1 and J is TRBJ2-2; no clear D. The CDR3 runs to 15 residues. Germline CDR1 and CDR2: SGHRS and YFSETQ. Trimming stripped 0 bases from V and 2 bases from J, with 8 bases between. The CDR3 bases are TGCGCCAGCAGCTTGGATACCCGAAACACCGGGGAGCTGTTTTGT. Amino acids: CASSLDTRNTGELFC.

This clonotype was seen repeatedly, ten times or more. This chain connects TRBV7-9 to TRBJ2-1, with unresolved D. Germline V gene lookup returns CDR1 SEHNR and CDR2 FQNEAQ (reference sequence). The CDR3 extends over 11 amino acids. Trimming took 5 bases from V and 4 from J, leaving 3 bases between them. CDR3 protein: CASSPYNEQFF. The DNA of the CDR3 is TGTGCCAGCAGCCCATACAATGAGCAGTTCTTC.

Only a few counts were recorded for this clonotype. The V call is TRBV20-1, the J call TRBJ2-7, with D maybe TRBD2 (6 bases). The CDR3 totals 11 residues. The V gene's germline CDR1 is DFQATT and CDR2 SNEGSKA (reference sequence). Trimming removed 5 bases at V and 8 bases at J, with 13 bases between. The CDR3 sequence is CSAFAGSKQYF. As DNA, the CDR3 is TGCAGTGCTTTTGCCGGGAGCAAGCAGTACTTC.

This clonotype occurred many times. This rearrangement joins TRBV5-6 to TRBJ2-5; TRBD1 agrees at 9 bases. The CDR3 has 15 amino acids. Trimming cost V 4 bases and J 5 bases; bases outside gene matches: 9. The germline V gene encodes CDR1 SGHDT and CDR2 YYEEEE. The CDR3: CASSGGQGRLETQYF. The CDR3 nucleotides read TGTGCCAGCAGCGGCGGACAGGGGCGACTGGAGACCCAGTACTTC.

This clonotype came up many times. The chain uses TRBV7-8 and TRBJ2-2; 12 nucleotides align to TRBD2. J lost 6 bases, V lost 1 base, and 0 bases had no gene match. The CDR3 runs 15 residues. CDR1 is SGHVS, CDR2 FQNEAQ, per germline. CDR3 sequence (DNA): TGTGCCAGCAGCTTAGGACTAGCGGGGGCCGGGGAGCTGTTTTTT. This gives the protein CASSLGLAGAGELFF.

This clonotype came up many times. The chain recombines TRBV27 with TRBJ2-7; TRBD1 agrees at 7 bases. Germline CDR1 is MNHEY and CDR2 is SMNVEV (reference sequence). Losses at the gene ends were 5 bases for V and 3 bases for J; bases not matched to a gene: 7. CDR3 length equals 14 residues. In nucleotides, the CDR3 is TGTGCCAGCAGTCCGACAGGGATGAACTACGAGCAGTACTTC. As protein: CASSPTGMNYEQYF.

This clonotype was seen repeatedly, ten times or more. The J gene is TRBJ1-4, the V gene TRBV20-1; D unresolved. Germline V gene lookup returns CDR1 DFQATT and CDR2 SNEGSKA (reference sequence). The V end was cut by 0 bases, the J end by 3 bases, with 11 bases between. The CDR3 covers 15 residues. The CDR3 sequence: CSARDGGQANEKLFF. The CDR3 DNA reads TGCAGTGCTAGAGATGGAGGCCAAGCTAATGAAAAACTGTTTTTT.

This clonotype came up many times. The V gene is TRBV20-1, the J gene TRBJ1-2; maybe TRBD1 (5 bases). Trimming took 1 base from V and 7 from J, leaving 10 bases between them. This CDR3 has 12 residues. Germline V lookup: CDR1 DFQATT, CDR2 SNEGSKA (reference sequence). CDR3 sequence reads: CSARGQGSGYTF. CDR3 nucleotide sequence: TGCAGTGCTAGAGGGCAGGGAAGTGGCTACACCTTC.

This clonotype was detected ten times or more. J is TRBJ2-2 and V is TRBV5-4; a possible D gene is TRBD2 (5 bases). This CDR3 spans 16 amino acids. V gave up 1 base and J gave up 4 bases, with 14 bases separating them. Germline CDR1 SGHNT, CDR2 YYREEE (reference sequence). The CDR3 DNA reads TGTGCCAGCAGCTTGTCTGGGGTGGGGAGCACCGGGGAGCTGTTTTTT. Its translation is CASSLSGVGSTGELFF.

Many counts were recorded for this clonotype. The chain has TRBV7-9 and TRBJ2-5; TRBD1 matches 7 bases. The CDR3 contains 15 residues. V gave up 5 bases and J gave up 5 bases; unmatched junction bases: 11. Germline V gene sequence: CDR1 SEHNR, CDR2 FQNEAQ (reference sequence). The CDR3 DNA is TGTGCCAGCAGCGCCGCGACAGGGCAAAGCGAGACCCAGTACTTC. Translating gives CASSAATGQSETQYF.

There are many counts of this clonotype. The CDR3 nucleotides are TGCGCCAGCAGCGGAATGACATGGGGCACAGATACGCAGTATTTT. Translated, it gives CASSGMTWGTDTQYF. The V call is TRBV5-1, the J call TRBJ2-3, with D uncertain. CDR3 length: 15 residues. The V and J ends lost 4 bases and 1 base respectively, with 13 bases between them. In germline, CDR1 is SGHRS, CDR2 YFSETQ.

This clonotype was detected ten times or more. The chain couples TRBV20-1 to TRBJ2-1; D not resolved. The CDR3 is 12 residues long. V lost 1 base, J lost 2 bases, and 3 bases lay in between. CDR1 DFQATT and CDR2 SNEGSKA come from the germline V gene (reference sequence). CDR3 coding DNA: TGCAGTGCTAGAGGCGCCTACAATGAGCAGTTCTTC. Its translation is CSARGAYNEQFF.

J is TRBJ2-5 and V is TRBV5-1; no clear D. The CDR3 is 13 amino acids. Germline CDR1 and CDR2: SGHRS and YFSETQ. V lost 6 bases, J lost 2 bases, and 11 bases lay in between. In DNA, the CDR3 is TGCGCCAGCACCGTAGTGAGTCAAGAGACCCAGTACTTC. Protein sequence: CASTVVSQETQYF.

This clonotype was observed many times. The chain joins TRBV5-1 to TRBJ1-4; D call uncertain. Trimming left V 2 bases short and J 0 bases short, with 5 bases between. Germline CDR1 SGHRS, CDR2 YFSETQ. The CDR3 is 14 residues long. CDR3 DNA: TGCGCCAGCAGCTTAACGCCAACTAATGAAAAACTGTTTTTT. Amino acids: CASSLTPTNEKLFF.

This clonotype came up many times. The chain is built from TRBV20-1 and TRBJ1-2; D not certain. The CDR3 is 14 residues long. The V end lost 7 bases, the J end lost 0 bases, and 15 bases lay between the germline ends. Looked up from germline, CDR1 is DFQATT and CDR2 is SNEGSKA (reference sequence). CDR3 amino acids: CSVTAPGPNYGYTF. For the CDR3, the DNA is TGCAGTGTCACAGCTCCCGGTCCTAACTATGGCTACACCTTC.

In its sample, this clonotype was seen a few times. The chain joins TRBV5-1 to TRBJ2-4; a weak D match, TRBD1 (6 bases). The ends were cut back, 4 bases at V and 1 base at J, with 15 bases in the middle. There are 16 residues in the CDR3. CDR1 is SGHRS and CDR2 is YFSETQ in the germline V gene. The CDR3 region is CASSPGPGEAKNIQYF. For the CDR3, the DNA is TGCGCCAGCAGCCCCGGGCCAGGGGAGGCCAAAAACATTCAGTACTTC.

There are many counts of this clonotype. This chain joins TRBV12-3 or TRBV12-4 and TRBJ2-1; D might be TRBD1 (6 bases). V was shortened by 3 bases and J by 0 bases, with 9 bases between the two germline ends. CDR3 size: 15 residues. CDR3: CASSLGAFSYNEQFF. CDR3 nucleotide sequence: TGTGCCAGCAGTTTGGGGGCTTTCTCCTACAATGAGCAGTTCTTC.

This clonotype was seen at least ten times. This chain joins TRBV6-4 and TRBJ1-6, with TRBD1 identical over 7 bases. The CDR3 sequence is 14 residues long. With V trimmed by 4 bases and J by 6 bases, 3 bases remained unmatched. The germline gives CDR1 MRHNA, CDR2 SNTAGT. CDR3 DNA sequence: TGTGCCAGCAGTGTGGGACAGACTAATTCACCCCTCCACTTT. It encodes CASSVGQTNSPLHF.

Ten or more counts support this clonotype. The CDR3 DNA sequence: TGTGCCAGCAGCCCACAGGGCTCCCAAAGGGATACGCAGTATTTT. Translated, it gives CASSPQGSQRDTQYF. J is TRBJ2-3 and V is TRBV7-8; D possibly corresponds to TRBD1 (6 bases). This CDR3 is built from 15 residues. CDR1 is SGHVS and CDR2 is FQNEAQ in the germline V gene. V was shortened by 5 bases and J by 6 bases, with 18 bases between the two germline ends.

In its sample, this clonotype was seen many times. The V call is TRBV7-6, the J call TRBJ1-1; 9 bases agree with TRBD1. Germline trimming cut 5 bases from V and 11 bases from J; bases unmatched to any gene: 12. The CDR3 covers 14 residues. Germline V gene lookup returns CDR1 SGHVS and CDR2 FNYEAQ. The CDR3: CASSLPGQGRRAFF. The DNA of the CDR3 is TGTGCCAGCAGCCTCCCGGGACAGGGCCGACGGGCTTTCTTT.